This entry features one T cell receptor (beta chain) sequence. Its antigen is not yet known. Base-call qualities are not available, and no considerably larger clone is one nucleotide away. This entry is derived from a study of T cell responses to AZD1222 COVID-19 vaccine (TCRdb year 2021). A note on the overall study: AZD1222 recipients given second doses at about 4 weeks or at about 12 weeks were pooled, since spike-specific TCR depth and breadth were not found to differ between the two schedules. Enrollment into the trials was organized by age into subgroups of 18-55, 56-69 and 70-plus years, and those subgroups contained roughly 140, 27 and 60 TCR-sequenced participants, respectively. TCR sequencing was performed for over 230 trial participants, of whom around 200 were given two doses of AZD1222 and some 25 were given two doses of MenACWY control vaccine. Results the study describes overall, beyond this receptor: Conclusions about previously exposed vaccinees are limited because only a handful of AZD1222 recipients were SARS-CoV-2 seropositive at baseline. Reportedly, almost half of the unique spike-specific TCRs recognized epitopes lying outside the regions that are mutated in the B.1.351 and B.1.1.7 variants. The vaccine-associated CD4 TCRs covered the entire spike protein, and the dominant responses fell in regions 160-218 and 743-854. Most participants were white British and females outnumbered males, and the authors suggested that clonal diversity may have been underestimated. Spike-specific TCR breadth and depth rose significantly after two AZD1222 doses compared with day 0 and with MenACWY recipients. The 56-69-year group was small, and its depth increase did not reach significance, likely because of low power. Because no day 14 peak-response samples were available, the repertoires could be characterized only after the peak T cell response.

The CDR3 regions of human TCRbeta chains were analyzed by immunosequencing. As for the authors' bioinformatics: TCRs in the repertoires were matched against a reference library of SARS-CoV-2-specific TCRs that had been generated with the MIRA antigen-specificity platform. Breadth was defined as the fraction of unique TCRs that were SARS-CoV-2-associated, and depth was defined as the fraction of total T cells that were SARS-CoV-2-associated. Using the MIRA data, every spike-specific TCR was mapped to the spike region that the TCR reacted to and assigned to either a CD4 or a CD8 class. Log10-transformed breadth and depth values were compared by one-way ANOVA with Sidak's multiple comparisons tests. TCRdb limited this immuneACCESS table to in-frame rearrangements with V and J called. A share of clones is missing; checked studies link under half to unresolved V genes, and the rest is unexplained. V, J and clone size are taken as reported in that table, and D and trimming were inferred from the DNA itself. This sample lists around 110,000 clones; around 94% were detected once. The ten largest clonotypes hold over 2.5% of the sample.

The sample's time point label is to be understood as: baseline before first vaccination. The vaccinee samples were drawn from two UK trials, COV001 and COV002, one of which was a single-blind randomized controlled phase 2/3 trial testing AZD1222 (ChAdOx1 nCoV-19) in healthy adults. For TCRbeta chain sequencing, PBMC samples from trial participants were taken at day 0 and at day 28 after the second dose. The junction shows trimming of 6 bases on V and 5 bases on J, plus 11 bases between the germline ends. The CDR3 sequence holds 12 residues, the cysteine and phenylalanine included. Only CDR3 DNA is held: 36 bases, read in frame from base 1.

This clonotype was obtained from an adult in good health. The rearranged chain carries TRBV12-3 or TRBV12-4 and TRBJ2-7; no D gene can be assigned with confidence. Specimen: peripheral blood, collected on day 0 of AZD1222 vaccination. The CDR3 has the sequence CASRALRNEQYF. The DNA sequence reads TGTGCCAGCAGGGCCCTTAGAAACGAGCAGTACTTC.